This note documents a single T cell receptor beta chain sequence. Its antigen is undetermined. This sample was taken from a study of cytomegalovirus exposure and HLA in healthy donors. Background on the study: Within an early data release were about 85 million unique TCRs drawn from HLA-typed donors. Study-wide points: Testing in vitro showed a few CMV-associated chains specific for CMV antigens.

After removal of 3 bases from V and 4 bases from J, the junction contained 6 bases not matched to a gene. This CDR3 region has 15 residues. CDR1 is LNHDA and CDR2 is SQIVND in the germline V gene (reference sequence). The PCR made use of 60 Vbeta and 13 Jbeta primers. Some clones are missing from TCRdb's copy, which holds only in-frame ones; the method was immunoSEQ multiplex PCR. The clone table shows nearly 200,000 clones, with the ten largest holding around 0.74%. Sequences were obtained from PBMCs. This clonotype originated in a boy between 10 and 17 years old in good health and CMV-seronegative. J is TRBJ2-5 and V is TRBV19, with 9 bases matching TRBD2. The CDR3 region is CASSISGGQGETQYF. For the CDR3, the DNA is TGTGCCAGTAGTATTAGCGGGGGCCAGGGAGAGACCCAGTACTTC.